What follows are 7 T cell receptor beta chains derived from one specimen sequenced in a study of blood T cell repertoires in COVID-19. Assay used: immunoSEQ multiplex PCR; TCRdb lists only in-frame clones, some missing. Of around 37,000 clones listed, around four fifths are singletons. The sequencing input was peripheral blood. The receptor set was obtained from a man aged 60 to 69 with COVID-19, enrolled during active disease.

The CDR3 nucleotides read TGTGCCACCCGGGGACAGGGGTTGAACACTGAAGCTTTCTTT. Translating it yields CATRGQGLNTEAFF. V and J are TRBV10-3 and TRBJ1-1, with 10 bases lining up with TRBD1. Losses at the gene ends were 10 bases for V and 0 bases for J; bases not matched to a gene: 5. The CDR3 is 14 amino acids. CDR1 is ENHRY, CDR2 SYGVKD, per germline.

The V and J genes are TRBV7-2 and TRBJ1-3; D is uncertain. This CDR3 is 15 amino acids long. Germline V gives CDR1 SGHTA, CDR2 FQGNSA. Trimming took off 1 base at V and 10 bases at J, with 17 bases between the two ends. DNA for the CDR3: TGTGCCAGCAGCTTAGTTTTGGGCCCCCGAAGAACCATATATTTT. This gives the protein CASSLVLGPRRTIYF.

The gene calls are TRBV11-2 and TRBJ1-3; unclear D gene. Germline V lookup: CDR1 SGHAT, CDR2 FQNNGV. There are 15 residues in the CDR3. The ends were cut back, 3 bases at V and 2 bases at J, with 11 bases in the middle. CDR3 sequence (DNA): TGTGCCAGCAGCTTCGGGGAGTATACTGGAAACACCATATATTTT. Translation gives CASSFGEYTGNTIYF. The complete variable domain, with remaining parts taken from reference TRBV11-2 and TRBJ1-3, reads EAGVAQSPRYKIIEKRQSVAFWCNPISGHATLYWYQQILGQGPKLLIQFQNNGVVDDSQLPKDRFSAERLKGVDSTLKIQPAKLEDSAVYLCASSFGEYTGNTIYFGEGSWLTVV.

The chain employs TRBV6-2 or TRBV6-3 and TRBJ2-7; 13 bases are a match to TRBD2. J was trimmed by 5 bases and V by 5 bases; bases with no gene match: 6. This CDR3 has 15 residues. CDR1 MNHEY and CDR2 SVGEGT come from the germline V gene. The CDR3 sequence is CASSTRLAGGHEQYF. Here the CDR3 DNA reads TGTGCCAGCAGTACCCGACTAGCGGGAGGCCACGAGCAGTACTTC.

This chain joins TRBV28 and TRBJ1-5, with D perhaps matching TRBD1 (5 bases). This CDR3 spans 15 amino acids. The germline gives CDR1 MDHEN, CDR2 SYDVKM. Trimming removed 2 bases from V and 4 bases from J, with 12 bases in between. CDR3 coding DNA: TGTGCCAGCAGTTTAGTCGGCGGGGGAAATCAGCCCCAGCATTTT. Its protein is CASSLVGGGNQPQHF.

The V call is TRBV28, the J call TRBJ2-1, with 11 bases matching TRBD2. Germline V gene data show CDR1 as MDHEN and CDR2 as SYDVKM. The V and J ends lost 5 bases and 3 bases, in that order; junction bases with no gene match: 9. The CDR3 has 17 residues. The CDR3 loop is CASSPGSGRAGYNEQFF. The CDR3 DNA reads TGTGCCAGCAGTCCCGGTAGCGGGAGGGCAGGCTACAATGAGCAGTTCTTC.

The rearrangement joins TRBV3-1 (or the pseudogene TRBV3-2) to TRBJ2-1; D not certain. V gave up 4 bases and J gave up 4 bases, with 14 bases separating them. Germline lookup yields CDR1 LGHDT and CDR2 YNNKEL (reference sequence). CDR3 size: 15 residues. The CDR3 protein is CASSPTPTKYNEQFF. CDR3 coding DNA: TGTGCCAGCAGCCCGACTCCCACAAAGTACAATGAGCAGTTCTTC.